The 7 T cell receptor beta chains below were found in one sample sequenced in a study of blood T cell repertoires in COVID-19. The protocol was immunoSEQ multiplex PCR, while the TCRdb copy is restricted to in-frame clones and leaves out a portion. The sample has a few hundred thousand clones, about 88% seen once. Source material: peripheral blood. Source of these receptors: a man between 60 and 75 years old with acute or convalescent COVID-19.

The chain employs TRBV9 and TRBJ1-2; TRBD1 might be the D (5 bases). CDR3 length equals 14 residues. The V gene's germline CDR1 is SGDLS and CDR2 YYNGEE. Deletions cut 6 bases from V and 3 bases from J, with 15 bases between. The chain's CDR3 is CASTRQEGHYGYTF. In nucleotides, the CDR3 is TGTGCCAGCACCCGCCAGGAGGGACACTATGGCTACACCTTC.

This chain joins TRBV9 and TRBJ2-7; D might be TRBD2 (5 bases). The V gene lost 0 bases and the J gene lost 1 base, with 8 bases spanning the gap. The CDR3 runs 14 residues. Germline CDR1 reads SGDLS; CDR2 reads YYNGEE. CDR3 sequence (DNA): TGTGCCAGCAGCGTAGAGTCGGGATCCTACGAGCAGTACTTC. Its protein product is CASSVESGSYEQYF.

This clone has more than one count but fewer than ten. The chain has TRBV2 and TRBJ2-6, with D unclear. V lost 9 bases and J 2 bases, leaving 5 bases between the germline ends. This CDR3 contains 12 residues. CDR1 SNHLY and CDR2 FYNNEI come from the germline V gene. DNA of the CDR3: TGTGCCAGTCAAACTGGGGCCAACGTCCTGACTTTC. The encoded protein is CASQTGANVLTF. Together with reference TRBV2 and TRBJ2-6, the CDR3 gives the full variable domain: EPEVTQTPSHQVTQMGQEVILRCVPISNHLYFYWYRQILGQKVEFLVSFYNNEISEKSEIFDDQFSVERPDGSNFTLKIRSTKLEDSAMYFCASQTGANVLTFGAGSRLTVL.

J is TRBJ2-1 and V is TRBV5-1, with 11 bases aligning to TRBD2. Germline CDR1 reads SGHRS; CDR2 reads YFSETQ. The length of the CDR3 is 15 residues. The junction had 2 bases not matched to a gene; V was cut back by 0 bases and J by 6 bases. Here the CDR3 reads CASSLVAGGPNEQFF. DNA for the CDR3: TGCGCCAGCAGCTTGGTAGCGGGGGGGCCCAATGAGCAGTTCTTC. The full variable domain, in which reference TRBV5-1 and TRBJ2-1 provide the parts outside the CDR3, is KAGVTQTPRYLIKTRGQQVTLSCSPISGHRSVSWYQQTPGQGLQFLFEYFSETQRNKGNFPGRFSGRQFSNSRSEMNVSTLELGDSALYLCASSLVAGGPNEQFFGPGTRLTVL.

The CDR3 region is CASSLVRSGEGYGYTF. CDR3 bases: TGTGCCAGCAGCTTAGTACGTTCAGGGGAGGGTTATGGCTACACCTTC. The chain employs TRBV7-2 and TRBJ1-2, with a possible D match to TRBD1 (6 bases). The germline gives CDR1 SGHTA, CDR2 FQGNSA. Trimming took 1 base from V and 5 from J, leaving 17 bases between them. The CDR3 runs to 16 residues.

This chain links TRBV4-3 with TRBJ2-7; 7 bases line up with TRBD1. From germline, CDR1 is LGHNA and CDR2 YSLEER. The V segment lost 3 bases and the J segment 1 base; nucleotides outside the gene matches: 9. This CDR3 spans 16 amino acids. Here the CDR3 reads CASSQSTGKPSYEQYF. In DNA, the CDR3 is TGCGCCAGCAGCCAGTCGACAGGGAAACCTTCCTACGAGCAGTACTTC.

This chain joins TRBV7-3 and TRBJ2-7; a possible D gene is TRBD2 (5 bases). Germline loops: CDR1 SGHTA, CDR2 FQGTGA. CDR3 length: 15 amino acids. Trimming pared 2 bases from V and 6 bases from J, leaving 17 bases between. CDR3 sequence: CASSLEGSAAGEQYF. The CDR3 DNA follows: TGTGCCAGCAGCTTAGAAGGCTCAGCGGCGGGCGAGCAGTACTTC.